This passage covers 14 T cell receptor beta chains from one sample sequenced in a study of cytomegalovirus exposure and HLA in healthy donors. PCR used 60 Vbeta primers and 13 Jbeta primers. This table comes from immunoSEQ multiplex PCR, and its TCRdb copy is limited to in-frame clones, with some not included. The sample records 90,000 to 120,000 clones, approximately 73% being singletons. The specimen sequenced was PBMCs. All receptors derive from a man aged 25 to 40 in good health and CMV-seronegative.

The CDR3 DNA reads TGTGCCAGCAGTGAACAGACGGGTAGTGAAAAACTGTTTTTT. Protein sequence: CASSEQTGSEKLFF. The gene calls are TRBV6-1 and TRBJ1-4, with D uncertain. The V gene's germline CDR1 is MNHNS and CDR2 SASEGT. The CDR3 covers 14 residues. V gave up 2 bases and J gave up 7 bases, with 11 bases separating them.

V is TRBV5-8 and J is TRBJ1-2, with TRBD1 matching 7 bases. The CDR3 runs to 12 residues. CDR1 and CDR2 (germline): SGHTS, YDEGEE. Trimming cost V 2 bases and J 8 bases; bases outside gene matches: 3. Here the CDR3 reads CASSLGTVGYTF. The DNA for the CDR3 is TGTGCCAGCAGCTTAGGGACAGTCGGCTACACCTTC. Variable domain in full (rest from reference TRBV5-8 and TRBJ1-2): EAGVTQSPTHLIKTRGQQATLRCSPISGHTSVYWYQQALGLGLQFLLWYDEGEERNRGNFPPRFSGRQFPNYSSELNVNALELEDSALYLCASSLGTVGYTFGSGTRLTVV.

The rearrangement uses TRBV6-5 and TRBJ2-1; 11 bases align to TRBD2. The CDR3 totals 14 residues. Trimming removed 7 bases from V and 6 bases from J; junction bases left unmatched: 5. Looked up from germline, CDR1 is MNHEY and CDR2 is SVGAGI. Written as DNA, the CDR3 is TGTGCCAGCACTGGCCTAGCGGGAGGCAATGAGCAGTTCTTC. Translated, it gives CASTGLAGGNEQFF.

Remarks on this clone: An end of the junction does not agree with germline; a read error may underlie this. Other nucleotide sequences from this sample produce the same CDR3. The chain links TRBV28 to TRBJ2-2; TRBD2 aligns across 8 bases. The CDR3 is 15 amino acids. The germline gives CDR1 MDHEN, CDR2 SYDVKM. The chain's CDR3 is CASKNRGGLTGELFF. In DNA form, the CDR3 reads TGTGCCAGCAAAAATCGGGGGGGTCTTACCGGGGAGCTGTTTTTC.

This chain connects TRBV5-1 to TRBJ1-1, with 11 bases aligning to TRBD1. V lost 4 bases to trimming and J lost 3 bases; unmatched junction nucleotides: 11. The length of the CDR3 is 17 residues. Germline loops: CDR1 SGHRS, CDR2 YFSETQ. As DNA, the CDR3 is TGCGCCAGCAGCCAACATCGGACAGGGGGCAAGGACACTGAAGCTTTCTTT. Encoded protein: CASSQHRTGGKDTEAFF.

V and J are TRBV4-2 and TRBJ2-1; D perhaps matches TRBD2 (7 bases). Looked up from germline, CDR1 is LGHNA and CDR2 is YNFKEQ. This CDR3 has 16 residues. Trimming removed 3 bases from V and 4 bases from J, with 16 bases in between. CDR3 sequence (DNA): TGTGCCAGCAGCCATGTTAGGGGGGGCGTGTACAATGAGCAGTTCTTC. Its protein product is CASSHVRGGVYNEQFF.

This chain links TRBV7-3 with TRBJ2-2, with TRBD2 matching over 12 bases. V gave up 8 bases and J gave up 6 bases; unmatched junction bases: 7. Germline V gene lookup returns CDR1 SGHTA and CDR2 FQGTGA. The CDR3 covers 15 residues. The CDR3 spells CASAKTSGSPGELFF. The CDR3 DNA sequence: TGTGCCAGCGCCAAGACTAGCGGGAGCCCCGGGGAGCTGTTTTTT.

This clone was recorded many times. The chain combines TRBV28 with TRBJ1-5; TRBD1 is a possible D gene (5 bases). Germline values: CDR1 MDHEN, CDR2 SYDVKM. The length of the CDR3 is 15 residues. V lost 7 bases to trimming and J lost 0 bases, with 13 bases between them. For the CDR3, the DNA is TGTGCCAGCATCAAGGCAGGGTATAGCAATCAGCCCCAGCATTTT. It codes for CASIKAGYSNQPQHF.

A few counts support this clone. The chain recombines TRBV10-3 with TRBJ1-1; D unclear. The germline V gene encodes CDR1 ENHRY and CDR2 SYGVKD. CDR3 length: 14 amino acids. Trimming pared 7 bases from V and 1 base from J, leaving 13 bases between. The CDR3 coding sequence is TGTGCCATCACCGATAAGTCGGGGAACACTGAAGCTTTCTTT. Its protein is CAITDKSGNTEAFF.

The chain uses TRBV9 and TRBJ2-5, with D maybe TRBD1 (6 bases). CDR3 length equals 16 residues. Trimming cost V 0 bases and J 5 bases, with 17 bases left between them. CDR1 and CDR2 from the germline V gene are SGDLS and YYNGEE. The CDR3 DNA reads TGTGCCAGCAGCGTAGAGGTGGGGGCAGCCGGGGAGACCCAGTACTTC. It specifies CASSVEVGAAGETQYF.

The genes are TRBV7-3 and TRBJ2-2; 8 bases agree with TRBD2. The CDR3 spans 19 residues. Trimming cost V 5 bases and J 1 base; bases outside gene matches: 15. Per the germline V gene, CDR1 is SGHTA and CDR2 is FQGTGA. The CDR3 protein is CASSPAMGGGPGNTGELFF. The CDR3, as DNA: TGTGCCAGCAGCCCGGCGATGGGCGGGGGGCCGGGGAACACCGGGGAGCTGTTTTTT.

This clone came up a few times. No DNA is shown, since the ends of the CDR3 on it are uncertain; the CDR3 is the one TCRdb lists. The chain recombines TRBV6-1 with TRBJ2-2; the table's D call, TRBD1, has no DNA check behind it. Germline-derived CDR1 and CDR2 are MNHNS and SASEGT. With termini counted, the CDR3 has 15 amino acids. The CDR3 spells CASDSGQGNTGELFF.

The CDR3 DNA reads TGCGCCAGCAGCTTCGGGGGTTTGACTGAAGCTTTCTTT. It specifies CASSFGGLTEAFF. V gene TRBV5-1 combines with J gene TRBJ1-1, with D tentatively TRBD1 (5 bases). This CDR3 has 13 residues. Germline-derived CDR1 and CDR2 are SGHRS and YFSETQ. V dropped 2 bases and J dropped 5 bases, with 10 bases sitting between them. The entire variable domain, with the rest obtained from reference TRBV5-1 and TRBJ1-1, is as follows: KAGVTQTPRYLIKTRGQQVTLSCSPISGHRSVSWYQQTPGQGLQFLFEYFSETQRNKGNFPGRFSGRQFSNSRSEMNVSTLELGDSALYLCASSFGGLTEAFFGQGTRLTVV.

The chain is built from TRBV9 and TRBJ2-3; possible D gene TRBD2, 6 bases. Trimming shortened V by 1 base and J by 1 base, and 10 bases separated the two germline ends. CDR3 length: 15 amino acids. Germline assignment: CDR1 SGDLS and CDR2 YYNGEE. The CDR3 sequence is CASSVRGVGTDTQYF. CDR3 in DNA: TGTGCCAGCAGCGTACGCGGGGTGGGCACAGATACGCAGTATTTT.